This T cell receptor beta chain was captured in a study of breast tumors, draining lymph nodes, adjacent tissues (dated by TCRdb to the mid-2010s). Study-wide context: In breast cancer patients, the study compared the TCR beta repertoires of tumor, adjacent nontumor tissue and axillary lymph nodes. In human breast cancer, the study set out to assess how tumor, surrounding tissue and draining lymph node repertoires relate to one another and whether T cells might be exchanged between them. The investigation overall reported the following: Tumor T-cell repertoires showed less diversity than lymph node repertoires and more diversity than nontumor tissue repertoires, and tumor T-cell repertoires showed preferential V and J gene usage. The data were considered consistent with most tumor T cells being derived from the lymph node and subsequently expanding within tumor tissue. The study presented the conclusion that tumor T cells originate in lymph nodes as consistent with a hypothesis, not as something directly demonstrated. The similarity between tumor and nontumor tissue repertoires was significantly greater in luminal-like breast cancer than in basal-like breast cancer.

This clonotype was recorded many times. Its recognized antigen is unknown. No base quality values were provided; no much bigger clone lies one nucleotide off. Sequencing took place on an Illumina HiSeq 2000. TCR beta chain libraries were generated through multiplex PCR amplification. The amplified TCR beta chain products were analyzed by high-throughput sequencing. In-frame beta chains were kept once TCRdb had trimmed the public reads at Q25 with fastp and called clones with MiXCR. Under each unique CDR3 protein, matching rows form one entry showing the most common genes and DNA. The sample contains fewer than 150,000 distinct CDR3 sequences, 21% of them found a single time. The leading ten clones occupy about 2.2% of the sample. Trimming costs V 3 bases and J 4 bases, and their ends lie 11 bases apart. CDR3 length: 14 amino acids, cysteine to phenylalanine. Solely the CDR3 DNA is kept, with 42 bases framed from the first base. Reading the germline V gene gives CDR1 WSHSY and CDR2 SAAADI.

The lymph node samples were taken from the axillary draining lymph nodes of breast cancer patients. This TCR derives from a female donor with breast cancer. Some clones in this sample may be carry-over from other donors' samples. The chain links TRBV10-2 with TRBJ2-3; the D gene is unclear. The material sequenced was axillary lymph node tissue. The DNA reads TGCGCCAGCAGTGAAGGCGGAATGCCAGATACGCAGTATTTT. It encodes CASSEGGMPDTQYF.